This T cell receptor (beta chain) was retrieved from a study of OX40 agonist ivuxolimab in advanced cancers. As for the study more broadly: Ivuxolimab, which targeted the costimulatory receptor OX40 (CD134), was an agonistic, fully human IgG2 monoclonal antibody. The purpose of peripheral TCRbeta sequencing was to test whether ivuxolimab changed TCR sequence diversity and led to clonal T-cell expansion. Prior anti-PD-1, anti-PD-L1 or anti-CTLA-4 therapy was permitted, and approximately 40% of dose-escalation patients had received checkpoint inhibitors. Partial responses were achieved by three dose-escalation patients, of whom one had hepatocellular carcinoma and two had cutaneous melanoma. Intravenous ivuxolimab was administered to patients every 2 weeks at six dose levels: 0.01, 0.1, 0.3, 1.5, 3 and 10 mg/kg. Of the roughly 52 patients in dose escalation, 19 had hepatocellular carcinoma, some 15 had melanoma, 9 had renal cell carcinoma and 9 had head and neck cancer. The paper reports the monotherapy dose-escalation portion (N ≈ 50 patients) of the phase I ivuxolimab trial. In the dose-escalation cohort, roughly 82% of patients were male, and the mean age was roughly 56 years with a range of roughly 23 to 79. The research as a whole found: After ivuxolimab, CD8+ T cells had more expanded clones than CD4+ T cells on average. Clonal expansion of both CD4+ and CD8+ blood T cells was observed from baseline to week 6 at doses 0.1 to 3.0 mg/kg. In partial responders in the 0.1-3.0 mg/kg groups, normalized peripheral clonal expansion was found to be among the lowest, especially among CD8+ T cells. Low levels of normalized T-cell clonal expansion were also seen in some nonresponding patients. Antigen specificity was not determined for the clonally expanded peripheral T cells.

To sequence the TCRbeta CDR3 region, genomic DNA was isolated from the sorted cells. TCRbeta CDR3 regions were sequenced using the immunoSEQ Assay. The immuneACCESS repertoire file appears here via TCRdb, limited to in-frame rearrangements. These files lack a portion of the clones; in checked studies, under half of the deficit traces to unresolved V genes, and the cause of the others is not known. In all, the sample holds some 35,000 clones, and less than 85% of those were seen once. Of the sample, approximately 11% is held by the ten largest clones. From a lookup of the germline V gene (reference sequence), CDR1 and CDR2 are SEHNR and FQNEAQ. V loses 5 bases at its end and J loses 9 bases; junction bases beyond the gene matches: 7. The cysteine opens and the phenylalanine closes a CDR3 of 13 amino acids. The entry retains the CDR3 DNA only, 39 bases that are in frame from base 1. Patients with autoimmune disease history or receiving systemic immunosuppression were excluded from the trial. In every dose cohort, peripheral blood was drawn for TCR sequencing at baseline, cycle 4 day 1, and cycle 7 day 1. The samples were drawn from a first-in-human, open-label, multicenter phase I dose-escalation trial of ivuxolimab. Adults with locally advanced or metastatic melanoma, renal cell, hepatocellular, or head and neck squamous cell carcinoma were enrolled in the trial. Before TCR sequencing, CD4+ T cells and CD8+ T cells from peripheral blood were sorted into separate populations.

On this clone itself: It lacks a known antigen. No much larger clone is present one base from it, and per-base qualities are unavailable.

The chain was built from TRBV7-9 and TRBJ2-1, and 7 junctional nucleotides match TRBD2. The sample consisted of CD4+ or CD8+ T cells sorted from blood, taken in a trial of the OX40 agonist ivuxolimab. The clonotype comes from an adult with an advanced solid tumor such as melanoma, head and neck, liver or kidney cancer. CDR3 loop: CASSAKTSPEQFF. The sequenced DNA: TGTGCCAGCAGCGCCAAGACTAGCCCTGAGCAGTTCTTC.